This T cell receptor beta chain stems from a study of Ad26.COV2.S vaccination and SARS-CoV-2 variants. Treatment: about 20 received Ad26.COV2.S at low or high dose, single or two shots; five or six received placebo; per-sample allocation not given. Specimens were obtained on day 63 following the first vaccine or placebo injection. V was clipped by 0 bases and J by 0 bases, with 18 bases between them. The CDR3 length is 19 residues. Germline values: CDR1 LGHNA, CDR2 YNFKEQ. Sequenced by immunoSEQ multiplex PCR; TCRdb stores in-frame clones only, minus some. The sample contains 300,000 to 350,000 clones, roughly 90% of which appear only once.

The sample in question was peripheral blood, obtained in a trial of Ad26.COV2.S vaccine versus placebo. The clonotype was recovered from a person aged 18-65 years who received the Ad26.COV2.S COVID-19 vaccine or a placebo. J is TRBJ1-3 and V is TRBV4-2; D is ambiguous. CDR3 region: CASSQEPLARASSGNTIYF. The CDR3 DNA reads as TGTGCCAGCAGCCAAGAGCCCCTGGCCCGTGCGAGCTCTGGAAACACCATATATTTT.